Shown below are 6 T cell receptor beta chains from a single sample sequenced in a study of T cell responses to AZD1222 COVID-19 vaccine. The data were produced by immunoSEQ multiplex PCR, yet TCRdb's version contains in-frame clones alone and is incomplete. Here the sample spans around 84,000 clones, approximately 83% being singletons. This material consisted of peripheral blood, taken 28 days after the second AZD1222 dose. Source of these receptors: an adult who received the AZD1222 COVID-19 vaccine.

The chain employs TRBV7-3 and TRBJ2-1; D might be TRBD2 (5 bases). V dropped 0 bases and J dropped 7 bases, with 13 bases sitting between them. This CDR3 spans 15 amino acids. Germline CDR1 and CDR2: SGHTA and FQGTGA. CDR3 protein: CASSLTRTGSNEQFF. The CDR3 DNA sequence: TGTGCCAGCAGCTTAACCCGGACTGGTTCGAATGAGCAGTTCTTC. Variable domain in full (rest from reference TRBV7-3 and TRBJ2-1): GAGVSQTPSNKVTEKGKYVELRCDPISGHTALYWYRQSLGQGPEFLIYFQGTGAADDSGLPNDRFFAVRPEGSVSTLKIQRTERGDSAVYLCASSLTRTGSNEQFFGPGTRLTVL.

The rearrangement joins TRBV6-5 to TRBJ1-6, with D unresolved. The CDR3 totals 15 residues. Trimming cost V 2 bases and J 11 bases, with 16 bases left between them. Germline V gene lookup returns CDR1 MNHEY and CDR2 SVGAGI. CDR3 coding DNA: TGTGCCAGCAGTTACCGAGGTCGGGTCATGGCACCCCTCCACTTT. This encodes CASSYRGRVMAPLHF.

This clone was detected only a few times. The V call is TRBV6-4, the J call TRBJ2-3, with TRBD1 matching over 10 bases. There are 14 residues in the CDR3. V shed 2 bases, J shed 4 bases, and the junction held 0 bases outside the gene matches. CDR1 is MRHNA and CDR2 is SNTAGT in the germline V gene. CDR3 nucleotide sequence: TGTGCCAGCAGTGACGGACAGGGGGCAGATACGCAGTATTTT. As protein: CASSDGQGADTQYF.

The chain has TRBV18 and TRBJ1-2; TRBD1 matches 8 bases. Trimming at V came to 2 bases and at J to 4 bases, leaving 0 bases not matched to a gene. CDR3 length: 13 residues. Germline V CDR1 and CDR2: KGHSH, LQKENI. The DNA of the CDR3 is TGTGCCAGCTCACCAGACAGGGGCTATGGCTACACCTTC. Its protein is CASSPDRGYGYTF.

The CDR3: CASSLEATDLSNQPQHF. CDR3 DNA: TGTGCCAGCAGCTTAGAGGCAACGGACCTTAGCAATCAGCCCCAGCATTTT. This chain links TRBV11-2 with TRBJ1-5; D not resolved. The germline V gene has CDR1 SGHAT and CDR2 FQNNGV. CDR3 length: 17 residues. Trimming took off 0 bases at V and 0 bases at J, with 12 bases between the two ends.

V and J are TRBV19 and TRBJ2-7; 8 bases agree with TRBD2. The CDR3 is 16 residues long. Germline V CDR1 and CDR2: LNHDA, SQIVND (reference sequence). V dropped 5 bases and J dropped 0; count of bases not matched to a gene: 9. The CDR3 DNA reads TGTGCCAGTAGTCACCCCTACGGGGGGGTCTCCTACGAGCAGTACTTC. Translation: CASSHPYGGVSYEQYF.